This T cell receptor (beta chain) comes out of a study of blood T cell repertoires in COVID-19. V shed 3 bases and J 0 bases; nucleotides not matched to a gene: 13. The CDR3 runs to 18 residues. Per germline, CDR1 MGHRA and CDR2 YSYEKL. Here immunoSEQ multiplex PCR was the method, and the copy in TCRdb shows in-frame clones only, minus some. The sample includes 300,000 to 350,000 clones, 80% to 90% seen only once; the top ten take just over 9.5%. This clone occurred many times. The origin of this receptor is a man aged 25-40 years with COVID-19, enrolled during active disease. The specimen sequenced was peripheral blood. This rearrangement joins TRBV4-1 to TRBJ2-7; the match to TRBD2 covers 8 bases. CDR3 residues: CASSHPSGRGDHSYEQYF. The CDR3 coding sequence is TGCGCCAGCAGCCATCCATCAGGGCGGGGGGACCACTCCTACGAGCAGTACTTC.